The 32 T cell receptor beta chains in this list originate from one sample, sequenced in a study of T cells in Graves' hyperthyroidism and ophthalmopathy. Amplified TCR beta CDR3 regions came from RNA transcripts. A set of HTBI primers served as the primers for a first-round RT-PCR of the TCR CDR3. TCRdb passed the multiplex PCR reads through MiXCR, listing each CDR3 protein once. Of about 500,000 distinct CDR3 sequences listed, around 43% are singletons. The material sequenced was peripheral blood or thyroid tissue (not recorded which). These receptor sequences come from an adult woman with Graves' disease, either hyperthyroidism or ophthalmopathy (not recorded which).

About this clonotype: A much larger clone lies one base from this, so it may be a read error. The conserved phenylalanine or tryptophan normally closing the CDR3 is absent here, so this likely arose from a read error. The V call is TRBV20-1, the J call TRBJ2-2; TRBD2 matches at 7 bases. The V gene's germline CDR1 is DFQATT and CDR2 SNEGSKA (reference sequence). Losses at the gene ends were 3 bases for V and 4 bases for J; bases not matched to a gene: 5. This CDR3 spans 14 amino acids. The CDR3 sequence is CSASHGRTTGELFI. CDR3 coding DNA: TGCAGTGCTAGCCACGGGAGGACCACCGGGGAGCTGTTTATT.

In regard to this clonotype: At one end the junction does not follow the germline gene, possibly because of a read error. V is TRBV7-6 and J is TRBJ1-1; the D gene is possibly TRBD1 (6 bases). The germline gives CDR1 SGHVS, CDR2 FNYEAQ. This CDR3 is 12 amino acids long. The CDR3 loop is CASSSEQGRAFF. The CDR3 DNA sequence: TGCGCCAGCAGCTCGGAACAGGGACGAGCTTTCTTT.

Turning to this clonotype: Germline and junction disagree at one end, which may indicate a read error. The CDR3: CASSLGGRQF. As DNA, the CDR3 is TGCGCCAGCAGCTTGGGCGGCCGACAGTTT. The chain joins TRBV5-1 to TRBJ1-6, with D possibly TRBD1 on 5 matching bases. This CDR3 spans 10 amino acids. CDR1 SGHRS and CDR2 YFSETQ come from the germline V gene.

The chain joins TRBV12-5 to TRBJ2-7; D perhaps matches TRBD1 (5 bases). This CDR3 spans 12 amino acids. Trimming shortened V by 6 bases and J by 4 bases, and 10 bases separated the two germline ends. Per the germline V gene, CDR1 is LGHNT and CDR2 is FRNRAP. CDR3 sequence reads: CASGLDSYEQYF. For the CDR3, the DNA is TGTGCTAGTGGCCTAGACAGTTACGAGCAGTACTTC. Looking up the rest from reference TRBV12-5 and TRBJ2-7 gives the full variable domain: DARVTQTPRHKVTEMGQEVTMRCQPILGHNTVFWYRQTMMQGLELLAYFRNRAPLDDSGMPKDRFSAEMPDATLATLKIQPSEPRDSAVYFCASGLDSYEQYFGPGTRLTVT.

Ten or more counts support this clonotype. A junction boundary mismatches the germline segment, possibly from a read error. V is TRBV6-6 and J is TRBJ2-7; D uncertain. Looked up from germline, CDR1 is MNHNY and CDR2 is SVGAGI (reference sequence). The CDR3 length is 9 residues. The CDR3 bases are TGTGCCATAGGCCCGGAATTCCACTTC. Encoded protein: CAIGPEFHF.

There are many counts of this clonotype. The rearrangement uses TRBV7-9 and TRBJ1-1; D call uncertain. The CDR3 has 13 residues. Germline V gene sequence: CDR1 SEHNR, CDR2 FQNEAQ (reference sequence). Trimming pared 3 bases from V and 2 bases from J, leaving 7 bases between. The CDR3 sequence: CASSFMVNTEAFF. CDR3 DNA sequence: TGTGCCAGCAGCTTCATGGTAAACACTGAAGCTTTCTTT.

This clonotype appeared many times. The CDR3 DNA reads as TGTGCCAGCAGTGTAGACCTACCTGGCTACACCTTC. Protein: CASSVDLPGYTF. V usage is TRBV2 and J usage is TRBJ1-2; D is uncertain. The CDR3 contains 12 residues. Germline assignment: CDR1 SNHLY and CDR2 FYNNEI. Trimming stripped 4 bases from V and 7 bases from J, with 10 bases between.

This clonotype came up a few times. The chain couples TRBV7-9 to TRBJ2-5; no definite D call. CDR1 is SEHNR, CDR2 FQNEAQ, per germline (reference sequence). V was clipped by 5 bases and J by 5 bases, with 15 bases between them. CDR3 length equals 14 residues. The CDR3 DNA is TGTGCCAGCAGCCCCCCTTCGGGTTTCGAGACCCAGTACTTC. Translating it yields CASSPPSGFETQYF.

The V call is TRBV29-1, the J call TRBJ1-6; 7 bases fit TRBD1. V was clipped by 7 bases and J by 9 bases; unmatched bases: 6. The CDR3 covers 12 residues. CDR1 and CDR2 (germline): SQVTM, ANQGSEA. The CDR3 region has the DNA TGCAGCGCCAGACAGGGCGGTTCACCCCTCCACTTT. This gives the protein CSARQGGSPLHF. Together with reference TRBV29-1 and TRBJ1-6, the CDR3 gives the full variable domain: SAVISQKPSRDICQRGTSLTIQCQVDSQVTMMFWYRQQPGQSLTLIATANQGSEATYESGFVIDKFPISRPNLTFSTLTVSNMSPEDSSIYLCSARQGGSPLHFGNGTRLTVT.

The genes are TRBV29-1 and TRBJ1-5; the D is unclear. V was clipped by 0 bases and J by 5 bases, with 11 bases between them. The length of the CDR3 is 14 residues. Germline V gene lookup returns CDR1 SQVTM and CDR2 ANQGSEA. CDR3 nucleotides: TGCAGCGTTGAAGATCGGTCAGCAGATCAGCCCCAGCATTTT. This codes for CSVEDRSADQPQHF.

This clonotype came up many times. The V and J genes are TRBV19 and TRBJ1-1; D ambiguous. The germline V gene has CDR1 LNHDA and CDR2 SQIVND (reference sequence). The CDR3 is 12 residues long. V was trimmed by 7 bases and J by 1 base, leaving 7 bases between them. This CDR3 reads CASINRNTEAFF. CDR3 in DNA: TGTGCCAGTATAAACAGGAACACTGAAGCTTTCTTT.

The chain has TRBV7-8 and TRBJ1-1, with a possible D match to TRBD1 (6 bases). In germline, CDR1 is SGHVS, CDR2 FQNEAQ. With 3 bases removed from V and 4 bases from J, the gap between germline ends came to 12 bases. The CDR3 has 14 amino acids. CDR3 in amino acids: CASSLGTGSTEAFF. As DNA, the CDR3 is TGTGCCAGCAGCTTGGGAACAGGGTCCACTGAAGCTTTCTTT.

CDR3 sequence: CASNPARGDTQYF. In nucleotides, the CDR3 is TGTGCCAGCAACCCCGCCAGGGGGGATACGCAGTATTTT. The genes are TRBV7-9 and TRBJ2-3; 7 bases map to TRBD1. Per the germline V gene, CDR1 is SEHNR and CDR2 is FQNEAQ (reference sequence). The V and J ends lost 7 bases and 6 bases, in that order; junction bases with no gene match: 7. The CDR3 length is 13 residues.

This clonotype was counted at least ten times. The CDR3 loop is CSARPLGGLTDTQYF. The CDR3 DNA is TGCAGTGCCAGGCCTTTGGGGGGCCTTACAGATACGCAGTATTTT. The rearrangement links TRBV20-1 to TRBJ2-3; D may match TRBD1 or TRBD2 (6 bases each). Per the germline V gene, CDR1 is DFQATT and CDR2 is SNEGSKA (reference sequence). V lost 6 bases and J lost 3, with 19 bases in between. The CDR3 extends over 15 amino acids.

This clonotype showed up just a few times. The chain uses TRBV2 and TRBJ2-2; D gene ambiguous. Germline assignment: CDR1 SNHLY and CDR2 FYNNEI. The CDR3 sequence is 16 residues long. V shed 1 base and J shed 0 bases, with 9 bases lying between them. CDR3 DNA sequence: TGTGCCAGCAGTGAAGTCCTACACACGAACACCGGGGAGCTGTTTTTT. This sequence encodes CASSEVLHTNTGELFF.

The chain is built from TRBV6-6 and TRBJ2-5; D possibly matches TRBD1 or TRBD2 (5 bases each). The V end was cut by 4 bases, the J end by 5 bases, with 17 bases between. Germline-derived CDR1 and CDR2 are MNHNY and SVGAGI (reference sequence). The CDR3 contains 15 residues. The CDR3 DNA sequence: TGTGCCAGCAGTTGGTCACAGCAAGAGGGGGAGACCCAGTACTTC. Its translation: CASSWSQQEGETQYF.

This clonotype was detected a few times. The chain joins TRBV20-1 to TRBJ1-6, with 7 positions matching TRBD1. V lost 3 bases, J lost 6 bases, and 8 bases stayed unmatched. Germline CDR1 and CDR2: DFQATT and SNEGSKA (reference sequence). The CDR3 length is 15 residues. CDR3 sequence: CSARWRGRPNSPLHF. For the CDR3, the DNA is TGCAGTGCTAGGTGGAGGGGGCGTCCTAATTCACCCCTCCACTTT.

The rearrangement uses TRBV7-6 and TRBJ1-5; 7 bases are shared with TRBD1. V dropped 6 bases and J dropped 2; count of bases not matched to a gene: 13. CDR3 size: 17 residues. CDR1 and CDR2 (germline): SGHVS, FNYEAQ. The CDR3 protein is CASSLQGTGTGNQPQHF. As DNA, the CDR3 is TGTGCCAGCAGTTTACAGGGTACCGGGACAGGCAATCAGCCCCAGCATTTT.

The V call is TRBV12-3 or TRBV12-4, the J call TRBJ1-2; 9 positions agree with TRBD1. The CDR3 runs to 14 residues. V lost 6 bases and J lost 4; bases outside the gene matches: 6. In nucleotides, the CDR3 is TGTGCCAGCAGAGCCGGGACAGGGCTCTATGGCTACACCTTC. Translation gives CASRAGTGLYGYTF.

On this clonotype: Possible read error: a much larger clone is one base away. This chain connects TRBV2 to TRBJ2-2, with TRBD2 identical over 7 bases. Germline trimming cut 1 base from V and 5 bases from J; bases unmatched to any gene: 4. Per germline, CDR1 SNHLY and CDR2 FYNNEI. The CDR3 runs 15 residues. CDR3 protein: CASSEGVGGTGELFF. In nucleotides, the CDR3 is TGTGCCAGCAGTGAAGGAGTCGGGGGGACCGGGGAGCTGTTTTTT.

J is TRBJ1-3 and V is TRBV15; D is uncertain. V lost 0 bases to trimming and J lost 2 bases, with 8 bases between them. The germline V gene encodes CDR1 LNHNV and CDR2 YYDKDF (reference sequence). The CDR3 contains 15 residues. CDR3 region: CATSRDRSAGNTIYF. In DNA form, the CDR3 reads TGTGCCACCAGCAGAGATCGAAGTGCTGGAAACACCATATATTTT.

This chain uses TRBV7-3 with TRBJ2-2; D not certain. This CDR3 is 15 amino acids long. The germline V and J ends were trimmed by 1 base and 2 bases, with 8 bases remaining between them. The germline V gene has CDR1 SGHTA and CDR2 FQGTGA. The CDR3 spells CASSLRTKNTGELFF. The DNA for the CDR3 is TGTGCCAGCAGCTTAAGAACCAAAAACACCGGGGAGCTGTTTTTT.

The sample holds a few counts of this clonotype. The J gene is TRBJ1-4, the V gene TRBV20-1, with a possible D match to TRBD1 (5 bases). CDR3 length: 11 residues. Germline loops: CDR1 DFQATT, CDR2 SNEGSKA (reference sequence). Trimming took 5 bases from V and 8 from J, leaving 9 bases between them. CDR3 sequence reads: CSADQGEKLFF. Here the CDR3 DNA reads TGCAGTGCTGACCAGGGAGAAAAACTGTTTTTT.

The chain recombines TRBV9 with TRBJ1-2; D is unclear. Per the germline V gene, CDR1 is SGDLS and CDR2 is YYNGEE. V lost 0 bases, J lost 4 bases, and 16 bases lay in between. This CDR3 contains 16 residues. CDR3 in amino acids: CASSVGGTQVFYGYTF. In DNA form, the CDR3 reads TGTGCCAGCAGCGTAGGAGGAACGCAGGTCTTCTATGGCTACACCTTC.

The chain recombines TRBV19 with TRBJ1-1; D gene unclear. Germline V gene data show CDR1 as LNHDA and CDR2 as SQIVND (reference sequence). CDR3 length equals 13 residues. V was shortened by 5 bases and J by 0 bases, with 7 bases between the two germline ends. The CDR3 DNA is TGTGCCAGTAGTGACGGGATGAACACTGAAGCTTTCTTT. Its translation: CASSDGMNTEAFF.

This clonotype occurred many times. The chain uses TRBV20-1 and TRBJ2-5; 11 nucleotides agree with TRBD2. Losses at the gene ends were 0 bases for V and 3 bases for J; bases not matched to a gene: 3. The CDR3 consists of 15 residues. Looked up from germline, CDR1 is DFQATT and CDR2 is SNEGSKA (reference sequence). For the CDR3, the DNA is TGCAGTGCTAGAGACGTACTAGCGGGAGAAGAGACCCAGTACTTC. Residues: CSARDVLAGEETQYF.

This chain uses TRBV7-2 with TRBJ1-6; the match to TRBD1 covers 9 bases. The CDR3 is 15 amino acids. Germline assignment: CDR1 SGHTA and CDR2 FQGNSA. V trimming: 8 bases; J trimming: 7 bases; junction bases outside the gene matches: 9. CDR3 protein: CASRIPTGGNSPLHF. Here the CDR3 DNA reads TGTGCCAGCCGGATTCCGACAGGGGGGAATTCACCCCTCCACTTT.

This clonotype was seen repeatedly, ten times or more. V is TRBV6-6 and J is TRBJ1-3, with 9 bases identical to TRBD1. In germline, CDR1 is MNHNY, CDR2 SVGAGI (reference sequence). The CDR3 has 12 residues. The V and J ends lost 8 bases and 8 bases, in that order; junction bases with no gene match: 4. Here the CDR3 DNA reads TGTGCCAGCCGACAGGGGGGTTACACCATATATTTT. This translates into CASRQGGYTIYF.

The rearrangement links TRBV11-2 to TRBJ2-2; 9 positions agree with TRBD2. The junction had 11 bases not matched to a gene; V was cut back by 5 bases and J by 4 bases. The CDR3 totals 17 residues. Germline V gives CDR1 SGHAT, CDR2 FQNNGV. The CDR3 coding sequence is TGTGCCAGCAGCCCACGAGGTAGCGGGGGTGGCACCGGGGAGCTGTTTTTT. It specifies CASSPRGSGGGTGELFF.

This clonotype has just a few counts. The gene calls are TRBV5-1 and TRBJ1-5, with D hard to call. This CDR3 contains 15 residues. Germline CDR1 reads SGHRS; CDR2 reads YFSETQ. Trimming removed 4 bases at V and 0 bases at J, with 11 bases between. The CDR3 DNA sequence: TGCGCCAGCAGCCCCGACGGAGTTAGCAATCAGCCCCAGCATTTT. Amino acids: CASSPDGVSNQPQHF.

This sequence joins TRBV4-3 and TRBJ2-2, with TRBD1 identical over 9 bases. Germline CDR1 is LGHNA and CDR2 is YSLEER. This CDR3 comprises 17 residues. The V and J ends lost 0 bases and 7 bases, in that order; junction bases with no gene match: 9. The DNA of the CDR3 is TGCGCCAGCAGCCAAGATTCCTACAGGGGGCCCATCGGGGAGCTGTTTTTT. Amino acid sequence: CASSQDSYRGPIGELFF.

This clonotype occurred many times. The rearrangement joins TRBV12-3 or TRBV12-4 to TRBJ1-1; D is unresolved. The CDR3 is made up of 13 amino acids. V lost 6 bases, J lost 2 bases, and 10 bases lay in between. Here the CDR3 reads CASSPNRNTEAFF. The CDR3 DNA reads TGTGCCAGCAGCCCTAACAGAAACACTGAAGCTTTCTTT.